The subject of this entry is one T cell receptor beta chain. Antigen: not known. Data came from immunoSEQ multiplex PCR; TCRdb stores just in-frame clones and leaves some out. The sample includes about 60,000 clones, around 88% of them seen just once. The entry originates in a study of T cell responses to AZD1222 COVID-19 vaccine. General study results and limits: Just a handful of AZD1222 recipients were seropositive at baseline. CD4 TCRs linked to vaccination spanned spike, dominating at 160-218 and 743-854. The reported proportion of spike-specific TCRs targeting unmutated variant regions was nearly half.

The clonotype comes from an adult in good health. Sequencing used peripheral blood, obtained on day 0 of AZD1222 vaccination.

The CDR3 nucleotides are TGTGCCAGCAGTTTGATAGGCGCGGACTATGGCTACACCTTC. Amino acids: CASSLIGADYGYTF. The chain recombines TRBV6-6 with TRBJ1-2; D not resolved. From germline, CDR1 is MNHNY and CDR2 SVGAGI (reference sequence). This CDR3 has 14 amino acids. The ends were cut back, 4 bases at V and 3 bases at J, with 12 bases in the middle.